This TCR beta chain was captured in a study of CD8 T cells in ankylosing spondylitis. Findings of the study overall: In reactive arthritis synovial fluid and blood, some motif variants had been reported before. Disease-associated clones were reportedly significantly overrepresented in matched ankylosing spondylitis synovial fluid. Within ankylosing spondylitis blood, a TCR beta motif made up of seven or eight highly homologous variants appeared to be characteristic.

In making TCR beta libraries, quantitative 5'-RACE with molecular barcodes was used. TCRdb analysed the 5' RACE reads with MiXCR anew, one entry per CDR3 protein. This sample carries fewer than 350,000 distinct CDR3 sequences, roughly 12% of them seen once, and the ten largest clones take 8% to 9.5%. The V end lost 4 bases, the J end lost 12 bases, and 25 bases lay between the germline ends. The CDR3 consists of 16 residues. Germline V lookup: CDR1 LNHNV, CDR2 YYDKDF (reference sequence). There are a few counts of this clonotype. The antigen remains unidentified. The clonotype was recovered from a female donor with ankylosing spondylitis or in good health (not recorded which). The V and J genes are TRBV15 and TRBJ2-1; D may be TRBD2 (7 bases). Sequencing used blood, either unsorted or a sorted T cell fraction (not recorded which). The CDR3 sequence: CATSTRSWGGASWQFF. CDR3 coding DNA: TGTGCCACCAGCACGAGGTCATGGGGGGGGGCCTCTTGGCAGTTCTTC. The complete variable domain, with remaining parts taken from reference TRBV15 and TRBJ2-1, reads DAMVIQNPRYQVTQFGKPVTLSCSQTLNHNVMYWYQQKSSQAPKLLFHYYDKDFNNEADTPDNFQSRRPNTSFCFLDIRSPGLGDTAMYLCATSTRSWGGASWQFFGPGTRLTVL.